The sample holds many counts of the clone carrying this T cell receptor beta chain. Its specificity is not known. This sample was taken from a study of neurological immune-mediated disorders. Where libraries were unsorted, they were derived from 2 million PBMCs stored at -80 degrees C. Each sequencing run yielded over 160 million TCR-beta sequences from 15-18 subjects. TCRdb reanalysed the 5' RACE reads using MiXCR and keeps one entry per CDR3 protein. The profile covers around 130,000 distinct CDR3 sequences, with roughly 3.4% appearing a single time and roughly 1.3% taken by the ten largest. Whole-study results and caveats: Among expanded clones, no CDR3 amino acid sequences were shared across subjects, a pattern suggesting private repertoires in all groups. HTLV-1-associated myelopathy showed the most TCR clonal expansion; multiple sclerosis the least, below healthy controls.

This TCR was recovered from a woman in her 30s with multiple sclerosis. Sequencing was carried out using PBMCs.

The DNA of the CDR3 is TGCAGTGCTCCGCCACAGGGGGTGGAGACCCAGTACTTC. Translating it yields CSAPPQGVETQYF. J is TRBJ2-5 and V is TRBV20-1; 8 nucleotides match TRBD1. The germline CDR1 and CDR2 sequences are DFQATT and SNEGSKA (reference sequence). Trimming cost V 5 bases and J 5 bases; bases outside gene matches: 7. The CDR3 length is 13 residues.